This TCR beta chain emerged from a study of OX40 agonist ivuxolimab in advanced cancers. Assay used: immunoSEQ multiplex PCR; TCRdb lists only in-frame clones, some missing. Among about 58,000 clones listed, 80% to 90% were seen once. The V and J ends lost 4 bases and 0 bases respectively, with 13 bases between them. Germline CDR1 is MNHNY and CDR2 is SVGAGI (reference sequence). CDR3 size: 16 residues. The source was CD4+ or CD8+ T cells sorted from blood, collected in a trial of the OX40 agonist ivuxolimab. The chain employs TRBV6-6 and TRBJ1-5, with D uncertain. This sequence was found in an adult with an advanced solid tumor such as melanoma, head and neck, liver or kidney cancer. The CDR3 coding sequence is TGTGCCAGCAGTTTCGGTTCGGGAATTAGCAATCAGCCCCAGCATTTT. Protein: CASSFGSGISNQPQHF.